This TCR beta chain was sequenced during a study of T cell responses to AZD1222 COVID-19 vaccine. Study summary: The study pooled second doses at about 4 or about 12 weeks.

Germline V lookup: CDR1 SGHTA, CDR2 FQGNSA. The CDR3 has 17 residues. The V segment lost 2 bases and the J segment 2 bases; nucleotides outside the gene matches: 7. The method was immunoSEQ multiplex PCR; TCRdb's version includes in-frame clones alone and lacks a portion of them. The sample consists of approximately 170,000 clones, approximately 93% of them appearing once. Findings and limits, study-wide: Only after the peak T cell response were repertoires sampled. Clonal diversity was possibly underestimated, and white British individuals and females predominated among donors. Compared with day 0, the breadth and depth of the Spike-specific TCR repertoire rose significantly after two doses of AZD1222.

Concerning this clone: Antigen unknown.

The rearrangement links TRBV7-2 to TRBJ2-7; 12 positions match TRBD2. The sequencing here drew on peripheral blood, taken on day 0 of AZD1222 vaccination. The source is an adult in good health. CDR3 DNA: TGTGCCAGCAGCTTAATACTAGCGGGAGGTTCCCCCTACGAGCAGTACTTC. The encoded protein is CASSLILAGGSPYEQYF.